The 16 T cell receptor beta chains given below trace back to one sample, sequenced in a study of a mutant IDH1 vaccine in newly diagnosed glioma. Sample time point: week 35, safety follow-up. Doses comprised 300 ug of mutant IDH1 20-mer peptide each, plus topical imiquimod. The antigens of these receptors remain unknown. Using immunoSEQ multiplex PCR, the repertoire was profiled, and TCRdb retains in-frame clones only, with some absent. The sample includes 69,000 or so clones, roughly 86% of them seen just once. The sequencing used PBMCs, collected from a glioma patient whose treatment included an IDH1 peptide vaccine. These TCRs come from a young man with glioma.

The chain is built from TRBV10-1 and TRBJ1-5; the D is unclear. The CDR3 is 14 residues long. CDR1 WNHNN and CDR2 SYGVQD come from the germline V gene (reference sequence). Trimming took off 4 bases at V and 9 bases at J, with 16 bases between the two ends. The CDR3 sequence: CASSVAGRKGPQHF. The CDR3 bases are TGCGCCAGCAGTGTGGCGGGCCGCAAGGGGCCCCAGCATTTT.

The chain employs TRBV19 and TRBJ2-5, with D perhaps matching TRBD2 (5 bases). Trimming took off 3 bases at V and 2 bases at J, with 25 bases between the two ends. The length of the CDR3 is 19 residues. CDR1 and CDR2 from the germline V gene are LNHDA and SQIVND (reference sequence). CDR3 region: CASSIGGYSTRNIQETQYF. CDR3 coding DNA: TGTGCCAGTAGTATCGGTGGTTACAGCACTAGAAATATTCAAGAGACCCAGTACTTC.

In this sample, this clone turned up once. The chain is built from TRBV7-2 and TRBJ2-1, with 11 nucleotides matching TRBD2. Germline V gives CDR1 SGHTA, CDR2 FQGNSA. This CDR3 region has 18 residues. V shed 7 bases and J 4 bases; nucleotides not matched to a gene: 15. The CDR3 DNA reads as TGTGCCAGCATCCCCCGGGCTAGCGGGAGGAGACCTTACAATGAGCAGTTCTTC. Amino acid sequence: CASIPRASGRRPYNEQFF.

V gene TRBV4-1 combines with J gene TRBJ2-3; TRBD2 agrees at 10 bases. The trim removed 0 bases at V and 4 bases at J, leaving 4 bases unmatched. This CDR3 comprises 16 residues. Germline values: CDR1 MGHRA, CDR2 YSYEKL. The CDR3 region has the DNA TGCGCCAGCAGCCAAGATATAAGCGGGGGGGCAGATACGCAGTATTTT. It specifies CASSQDISGGADTQYF.

The genes are TRBV27 and TRBJ1-2; D is uncertain. The CDR3 loop spans 14 amino acids. Germline lookup yields CDR1 MNHEY and CDR2 SMNVEV (reference sequence). V gave up 1 base and J gave up 4 bases, with 10 bases separating them. CDR3 loop: CASSLLREGYGYTF. CDR3 nucleotides: TGTGCCAGCAGTTTATTAAGGGAGGGCTATGGCTACACCTTC.

The CDR3 loop reads CASSPTIRLGLDNYGYTF. CDR3 DNA sequence: TGTGCCAGCAGCCCTACTATCCGCTTGGGTTTGGATAACTATGGCTACACCTTC. The J gene is TRBJ1-2, the V gene TRBV11-1; no clear D gene. Germline loops: CDR1 SGHAT, CDR2 FQDESV (reference sequence). The CDR3 is made up of 18 amino acids. V lost 5 bases and J 1 base, leaving 23 bases between the germline ends.

The chain combines TRBV6-1 with TRBJ1-1; 9 positions match TRBD1. With 7 bases clipped from V and 4 bases from J, the junction kept 4 bases outside the gene matches. The CDR3 runs to 13 residues. Germline-derived CDR1 and CDR2 are MNHNS and SASEGT. CDR3 protein: CASKRTGATEAFF. CDR3 bases: TGTGCCAGCAAGAGGACAGGGGCCACTGAAGCTTTCTTT.

The rearrangement uses TRBV30 and TRBJ1-2; the D is unclear. The germline V and J ends were trimmed by 4 bases and 7 bases, with 16 bases remaining between them. CDR1 GTSNPN and CDR2 SVGIG come from the germline V gene (reference sequence). The CDR3 is 13 residues long. CDR3 sequence reads: CAWTVGGVSGYTF. The CDR3 nucleotides read TGTGCCTGGACCGTAGGCGGGGTTAGTGGCTACACCTTC.

The chain is built from TRBV5-4 and TRBJ1-1; possibly TRBD1 for D (5 bases). Trimming left V 5 bases short and J 0 bases short, with 14 bases between. Per the germline V gene, CDR1 is SGHNT and CDR2 is YYREEE (reference sequence). The CDR3 has 15 residues. CDR3 DNA sequence: TGTGCCAGCAGTCGACAGCTTTCGTTGAACACTGAAGCTTTCTTT. It specifies CASSRQLSLNTEAFF.

The CDR3 DNA reads TGTGCCAGCACAGGGGACAGGGGAAGGCAGCCCCAGCATTTT. It encodes CASTGDRGRQPQHF. The chain couples TRBV6-1 to TRBJ1-5; 10 bases are shared with TRBD1. In germline, CDR1 is MNHNS, CDR2 SASEGT. After removal of 7 bases from V and 7 bases from J, the junction contained 7 bases not matched to a gene. CDR3 length: 14 residues.

The V gene is TRBV18, the J gene TRBJ2-7; D perhaps matches TRBD2 (6 bases). The CDR3 length is 15 residues. V was pared by 3 bases and J by 1 base, with 13 bases between. Germline CDR1 is KGHSH and CDR2 is LQKENI. DNA of the CDR3: TGTGCCAGCTCACCTACCCCCGGGAGTTCCTACGAGCAGTACTTC. Translating it yields CASSPTPGSSYEQYF.

The chain carries TRBV28 and TRBJ2-1, with D possibly being TRBD2 (6 bases). Germline V gene data show CDR1 as MDHEN and CDR2 as SYDVKM. V lost 6 bases to trimming and J lost 0 bases, with 15 bases between them. This CDR3 is 16 amino acids long. The CDR3 spells CASSTSGPSSYNEQFF. CDR3 sequence (DNA): TGTGCCAGCAGCACAAGCGGGCCTAGCTCCTACAATGAGCAGTTCTTC.

The chain joins TRBV5-4 to TRBJ2-2; TRBD1 matches at 11 bases. The CDR3 consists of 16 residues. Germline V gene sequence: CDR1 SGHNT, CDR2 YYREEE (reference sequence). The V gene end was trimmed by 7 bases and the J gene end by 5 bases; junction bases not matched to a gene: 10. The CDR3 reads CASGRWDRGGTGELFF. CDR3 nucleotides: TGTGCCAGCGGGCGGTGGGACAGGGGGGGAACCGGGGAGCTGTTTTTT.

V usage is TRBV4-3 and J usage is TRBJ1-3; no clear D gene. The CDR3 covers 16 residues. V dropped 3 bases and J dropped 4 bases, with 16 bases sitting between them. Germline CDR1 reads LGHNA; CDR2 reads YSLEER. CDR3 residues: CASSQVRLGSGNTIYF. CDR3 DNA: TGCGCCAGCAGCCAGGTCAGATTAGGTTCGGGAAACACCATATATTTT.

V gene TRBV18 combines with J gene TRBJ2-1; D gene ambiguous. The CDR3 sequence is 14 residues long. Looked up from germline, CDR1 is KGHSH and CDR2 is LQKENI. Trimming left V 6 bases short and J 3 bases short, with 12 bases between. CDR3 in amino acids: CASSQGGLYNEQFF. Written as DNA, the CDR3 is TGTGCCAGCTCTCAAGGCGGCCTCTACAATGAGCAGTTCTTC.

The V call is TRBV28, the J call TRBJ1-5, with TRBD1 as a possible D gene (6 bases). Per germline, CDR1 MDHEN and CDR2 SYDVKM. The V gene lost 6 bases and the J gene lost 6 bases, with 15 bases spanning the gap. The CDR3 contains 14 residues. The CDR3 DNA is TGTGCCAGCAGCCCATTCAGGGGCGGTCAGCCCCAGCATTTT. It is translated as CASSPFRGGQPQHF.